These 4 T cell receptor beta chains were all obtained from the same sample, sequenced in a study of T cells in Graves' hyperthyroidism and ophthalmopathy. Using RNA transcripts as the source, TCR beta CDR3 regions were amplified. HTBI primers were used for first-round RT-PCR of the TCR CDR3. TCRdb used MiXCR to reprocess the multiplex PCR reads, holding one entry per CDR3 protein. The table shows around 800,000 distinct CDR3 sequences, with around 38% occurring only once. The sample comprised blood. The receptors shown here come from a man younger than 35 with Graves' hyperthyroidism.

This chain links TRBV7-9 with TRBJ2-7; no clear D gene. Per germline, CDR1 SEHNR and CDR2 FQNEAQ (reference sequence). V was clipped by 6 bases and J by 1 base, with 13 bases between them. This CDR3 is built from 14 residues. The chain's CDR3 is CASSNEKVSYEQYF. In nucleotides, the CDR3 is TGTGCCAGCAGTAATGAAAAGGTTTCCTACGAGCAGTACTTC.

This rearrangement joins TRBV7-2 to TRBJ2-7; TRBD1 is a possible D gene (6 bases). V lost 8 bases and J lost 5, with 19 bases in between. The V gene's germline CDR1 is SGHTA and CDR2 FQGNSA. The CDR3 has 14 amino acids. The CDR3 DNA reads TGTGCCAGCGGAAATTTGGGGGCGTTGGACGAGCAGTACTTC. Encoded protein: CASGNLGALDEQYF.

The CDR3, as DNA: TGTGCCAGCAGTTTAGCGGGAAGACAGGGCTTCGGTTCACCCCTCCACTTT. Translation gives CASSLAGRQGFGSPLHF. This chain joins TRBV12-3 or TRBV12-4 and TRBJ1-6, with TRBD1 identical over 7 bases. The CDR3 has 17 amino acids. J was trimmed by 9 bases and V by 0 bases; bases with no gene match: 11.

This clonotype was recorded many times. This rearrangement joins TRBV5-5 to TRBJ1-2; TRBD1 is a possible D gene (6 bases). Germline-derived CDR1 and CDR2 are SGHKS and YYEKEE (reference sequence). This CDR3 is built from 13 residues. The V and J ends lost 0 bases and 4 bases respectively, with 7 bases between them. The CDR3 region has the DNA TGTGCCAGCAGCTTGGCGGACAGCTATGGCTACACCTTC. Residues: CASSLADSYGYTF.